This T cell receptor beta chain derives from a study of cytomegalovirus exposure and HLA in healthy donors (dated by TCRdb to the late 2010s). About the full investigation: An earlier analysis of 587 of the donors reported approximately 270 Gb of sequence data and roughly 110 million unique TCR beta sequences from 190 million or so T cells. High-throughput TCR immunosequencing, statistical association of individual TCRs with disease status, and machine learning were combined to predict cytomegalovirus infection status. In the later analysis, no new phenotypic data were used to find candidate immune exposures; instead, reliance was placed on TCR beta sequences and their occurrence across donors. Approximately 310 gigabases of sequencing data and 70 million to 85 million unique TCR sequences were included in an early release covering under 650 HLA-typed donors. Using immunosequencing, the study profiled T cell repertoires from about 610 subjects and related those repertoires to cytomegalovirus serostatus. The study was designed to test whether signatures of past pathogen exposure could be identified by cataloging public T cell receptors. Roughly 5 DR-DQ haplotypes were handled as single units for association and clustering, since linkage in the cohort was strong. Both class I and class II loci were covered by HLA typing, at four-digit resolution. In an earlier analysis of 587 of the donors, high-throughput TCR beta sequencing was used to judge whether each TCR beta V gene segment behaved as functional or pseudogenic. Of the 300 to 500 genotyped donors, less than 85% were placed in the genetic ancestry cluster associated with self-reported Caucasian donors. All discovery cohort repertoires had been generated on a single sequencing platform. The number of donors typed differed by locus, with roughly 629-640 for A, B, C, DRB1 and DQB1, roughly 520 for DQA1, 600 to 610 for DPA1, and about 450 for DPB1. In a later analysis, previously published TCR beta repertoires from more than 500 donors were re-analyzed and high-resolution HLA genotyping was added so that TCR occurrence patterns could be studied. Across approximately 400 genotyped donors of the cohort, an average of roughly 250,000 unique TCR beta nucleotide sequences per donor were sequenced, and about a sixth of those sequences were non-productive. Along with the roughly 670-subject first cohort, a separate validation cohort of some 130 different subjects was used. Genome-wide SNP genotypes for about 60% of the 666 donors were used in a later genetic analysis, which treated that subset as a discovery cohort. Donor age, sex, ethnicity and CMV serostatus were collected together with the repertoire data. What the research found in general, with its limitations: The 87-base-pair reads could not distinguish some IMGT-functional V segments, including TRBV6-2 and TRBV6-3, so those segments were excluded. The only immune exposure information available for the cohort was CMV serostatus. A total of 150 to 200 TCR beta chains were listed by the study as associated with cytomegalovirus. Most TCR sequences were observed very rarely across donors, whereas some public TCRs were present in many individuals. Presence/absence analyses assumed roughly uniform sequencing depth across donors, an assumption that may not hold. Specific HLA alleles were associated with 15,000 to 20,000 TCR beta sequences at a false discovery rate of 0.05 in a later analysis. In both the original and validation cohorts, the classifier was reported to diagnose cytomegalovirus status with high specificity and sensitivity. The cohort was sequenced for TCR beta chains only, and without alpha or paired-chain data the features that could be detected were limited. In a later analysis, several top co-occurrence clusters were reported to appear linked to parvovirus B19, influenza, CMV and Epstein-Barr virus. In a later genetic analysis, fewer N-insertions in productive TCRs were reported among donors in an Asian-associated ancestry cluster than the roughly 700-donor mean. The authors suggested that the approach could potentially be extended to other disease states and immunological phenotypes. Correlated functional status among segregating V segments might reflect linkage disequilibrium, but an unknown experimental factor could not be ruled out. According to a later analysis, TCR association rates differed among HLA loci, with DRB1 alleles showing the most associated TCRs and HLA-C alleles showing the fewest. In an earlier analysis of around 600 of the donors, most TCR beta V segments were observed in productive rearrangements about 87% or about 30% of the time, broadly matching IMGT annotations. Compared with equally common non-associated chains, HLA-associated TCR beta chains in a later analysis were more clonally expanded and had lower generation probabilities. In vitro tests confirmed that a few of the cytomegalovirus-associated TCR beta chains recognize cytomegalovirus antigens. Because HLA typing was missing for some donors at each locus, association tests included only the typed subset. Strong co-occurrence of HLA alleles, especially DR and DQ, made assigning TCR associations to individual alleles difficult. A further reported finding was that TCR beta sequences accurately predicted the HLA-A and HLA-B alleles for most subjects in the first cohort. According to a later analysis, most CMV-associated TCR beta chains appeared to be HLA-restricted, and the HLA associations seemed to be driven largely by CMV exposure. The sequencing pipeline was judged likely to have produced a cluster of highly shared sequence variants as a technical artifact. A later genetic analysis associated a missense DCLRE1C variant with V-gene and J-gene trimming of TCR beta chains, and an independent cohort replicated the association. Roughly 15 rarely observed V segments, including chromosome 9 orphons, were excluded from the earlier analysis of some 590 of the donors because counts were too low.

Points on this clone: Its antigen specificity is not known. Qualities for individual bases were not recorded, and no much larger clone is one base off.

Counted from cysteine to phenylalanine, this CDR3 has 15 amino acids. This entry keeps only the CDR3 DNA: 45 bases, framed from base 1. V lost 0 bases and J lost 2 bases; the stretch between them is 11 bases long. CDR1 MNHEY and CDR2 SVGAGI were looked up in the germline V gene. The method was the immunoSEQ multiplex PCR assay. The multiplex PCR relied on a mix of 60 forward primers for TCR Vbeta segments and 13 reverse primers for TCR Jbeta segments. The CDR3 region of rearranged TCR beta genes was amplified from genomic DNA by a multiplex PCR assay. On the Illumina HiSeq System, the amplified TCR beta libraries were sequenced as 87-base-pair reads. In the paper's pipeline: A later analysis counted about 80 million unique TCR beta chains across the 700 or so repertoires, and some 12 million of these chains were shared by at least two donors. Raw reads were error-corrected and collapsed into unique sequences with a nearest-neighbor algorithm that merged closely related sequences to remove PCR and sequencing errors. CDR3 sequences were aligned to IMGT reference sequences to assign V, D and J gene segments. For a sequence to be retained, at least a six-nucleotide match to both a V gene segment and a J gene segment was required. A rearrangement was called productive if the CDR3 had no stop codons and remained in frame with V and J, and every other rearrangement was called non-productive. CDR3 was defined according to IMGT convention as the region running from the second conserved V-encoded cysteine to the conserved J-encoded phenylalanine. The earlier analysis of fewer than 750 of the donors excluded sequences that lacked an unambiguous match to a single V gene segment. An earlier analysis of 587 of the donors classified V segments as functional when productive rearrangements were above 56.7% and as segregating when the standard deviation between donors was above 5%. A statistical classification framework was developed to diagnose cytomegalovirus status using the catalog of TCR beta chain sequences. V and J gene assignment, in a later analysis, came from comparing TCR nucleotide sequences with IMGT/GENE-DB human TR gene sequences. Using the TCRdist pipeline, a later analysis assigned CDR3 sequences along with most-parsimonious VDJ recombination scenarios. A later analysis defined each TCR beta chain by its CDR3 amino acid sequence plus V-gene family, and excluded reads lacking a unique V-gene family. A later analysis removed roughly 590 highly shared, low-generation-probability nucleotide sequences to deal with suspected cross-contamination and a sequencing artifact. In a later analysis, a clonal expansion index was calculated for each public chain from normalized within-repertoire ranks of inferred template counts. A later analysis computed generation probabilities with a VDJ recombination model fitted to out-of-frame rearrangements, and checked the results against IGoR. Hypergeometric tests were used in a later analysis to score TCR-TCR, TCR-HLA and TCR-CMV co-occurrence, with a repertoire-size bias correction applied to the TCR pairs. In a later analysis, false discovery rates were estimated by permuting HLA or CMV assignments 20 times. A later analysis grouped co-occurring TCRs with DBSCAN, adding TCRdist sequence similarity when clustering within HLA-allele-positive subsets. Repertoires with fewer than 30,000 or more than 120,000 public chains, plus five repertoires with anomalous nucleotide sharing, were excluded from co-occurrence clustering. TCRdb took over this immuneACCESS table, retaining in-frame rearrangements with V and J assigned. Such tables are incomplete; in checked studies, under half of the missing clones stem from an unresolved V gene, and the remainder is unexplained. From that table come the V and J calls and clone size; the DNA was used to work out D and trimming. The table for this sample lists around 230,000 clones; nearly 80% of them were counted only once. Roughly 1.9% of the sample lies in the top ten.

The cohort consisted of 600 or so healthy bone marrow donors. At the time of sampling, all cohort members were nominally healthy, though unrecorded immune exposures were likely present. The donor was CMV seronegative and was included in the group of several hundred seronegative cohort members. A peripheral blood sample was collected from each donor, and TCR beta sequencing was performed on peripheral blood mononuclear cells. Genomic DNA extraction from the blood cell samples was performed with the Qiagen DNeasy Blood Extraction Kit. The TCR was taken from a male donor in good health and CMV-seronegative. The sample was PBMCs. The sequence joins TRBV6-5 to TRBJ2-7, with a weak D call of TRBD1 (5 bases match). The nucleotide sequence reads as follows: TGTGCCAGCAGTTACTCGATGACAGATCCCTACGAGCAGTACTTC. Its protein product is CASSYSMTDPYEQYF.